The subject of this entry is one T cell receptor beta chain. This clone's antigen is unknown. Base qualities were left out, and no much larger clone turns up one base away. The goal of deep resolution MiSeq sequencing was a depth between 1 in 1 million and 1 in 200,000 T cells, and coverage averaged 10x per clonotype. The immunoSEQ hsTCRB Kit was used to generate TCR beta libraries. As for the original processing: ImmunoSEQ Data Assistant and ImmunoSEQ Analyzer were used for data analysis, and V, D and J genes were assigned according to IMGT definitions. Clonality was computed as one minus normalized Shannon entropy of productive rearrangement frequencies, ranging from 0 to 1. Only overrepresented clonotypes making up at least 0.05% of each patient's repertoire were included in the public clonotype analysis. Some 14 age-matched healthy donor repertoires from immuneACCESS served as clonality controls. Entries here come from immuneACCESS through TCRdb and include only in-frame sequences with V and J called. Some clones fail to appear in such tables; in the studies checked, an unresolved V gene covers under half of the shortfall, and the cause of the remainder is unknown. The DNA gave D and trimming, while V, J and clone size come from that table. Within this sample are roughly 180,000 clones, with over 55% of them counted one time only. The top ten clones comprise over 10% of the sample.

The intended sense of this specimen's time point label: approximately 25 months on ibrutinib. Roughly 2.2 micrograms of genomic DNA were extracted from cryopreserved PBMCs for TCR beta library preparation. Longitudinal blood samples from CLL patients receiving ibrutinib monotherapy were subjected to high-throughput TCR beta sequencing. The patients were enrolled in a single-center, open-label phase 2 trial of ibrutinib monotherapy. The data derive from a study of cytotoxic CD8 clonotypes in ibrutinib-treated CLL (dated by TCRdb to about 2021). As for the study more broadly: The cohort was composed of 10 to 11 relapsed/refractory and roughly 14 treatment-naive patients; IGHV unmutated status was identified in some 17 patients. Longitudinal samples were available for about 30% of the roughly 90 trial participants. Cryopreserved peripheral blood mononuclear cells were obtained prior to treatment, at the time of response, and at either disease progression or sustained remission. Partial responses were observed in roughly 24 patients and complete responses in 2; after a median follow-up of 68 months, remission was maintained in approximately 14 patients and progression was observed in approximately 12. Response samples were taken after a median of 12 months on treatment, ranging from about 6 to 36 months. On average, each sample had approximately 260,000 productive templates and more than 85,000 productive rearrangements. Every remission and progressive disease sample was obtained while ibrutinib was still being received by the patients. The paper as a whole reports these results and caveats: Baseline clonality was found to be higher than that of age-matched healthy donors and was strongly correlated with circulating CD8+ T-cell counts. An increase in clonality was observed at ibrutinib response, with clonality remaining stable during sustained remission and falling back toward baseline at progression. Public clonotypes were found to be uncommon and were observed to contract or remain stable during treatment; the increase in clonality was shown to reflect expansion of private clonotypes at ibrutinib response. Lymph node repertoires were not examined, and the timing of sampling was not matched between patients in sustained remission and those whose disease progressed.

Sequences LGHNA (CDR1) and YSLEER (CDR2) are obtained from the germline V gene. V ends up 3 bases short and J 2 bases short, with an unmatched junction base count of 3. From the cysteine through the phenylalanine, the CDR3 covers 15 amino acids. Of all the DNA, just the CDR3 is kept, 45 bases in frame from base 1. The sample here was PBMCs, taken after 24 months of ibrutinib treatment. The TCR sequence derives from a human donor with chronic lymphocytic leukemia. The chain uses TRBV4-3 and TRBJ2-4; the central 8 bases match TRBD1. The DNA reads as follows: TGCGCCAGCAGCCAGCAGGGGGCAACCAAAAACATTCAGTACTTC. It translates to CASSQQGATKNIQYF.